Following are 2 T cell receptor beta chains from one sample sequenced in a study of T cell responses to AZD1222 COVID-19 vaccine. The protocol was immunoSEQ multiplex PCR, while the TCRdb copy is restricted to in-frame clones and leaves out a portion. In total, the table holds around 140,000 clones. The sample comprised peripheral blood. Receptors originate from an adult in good health.

The chain combines TRBV28 with TRBJ1-2; D might be TRBD1 (5 bases). V lost 4 bases and J lost 8, with 17 bases in between. CDR3 length equals 14 residues. The V gene's germline CDR1 is MDHEN and CDR2 SYDVKM. CDR3 in DNA: TGTGCCAGCAGTTCGGAGGGACCTCCGGCCGGCTACACCTTC. Protein: CASSSEGPPAGYTF.

V gene TRBV19 combines with J gene TRBJ2-3; D is unclear. There are 15 residues in the CDR3. V shed 6 bases and J shed 2 bases, with 15 bases lying between them. Germline V gives CDR1 LNHDA, CDR2 SQIVND (reference sequence). CDR3 DNA: TGTGCCAGTAGACTCGGCAGACTTAACACAGATACGCAGTATTTT. Translating gives CASRLGRLNTDTQYF.